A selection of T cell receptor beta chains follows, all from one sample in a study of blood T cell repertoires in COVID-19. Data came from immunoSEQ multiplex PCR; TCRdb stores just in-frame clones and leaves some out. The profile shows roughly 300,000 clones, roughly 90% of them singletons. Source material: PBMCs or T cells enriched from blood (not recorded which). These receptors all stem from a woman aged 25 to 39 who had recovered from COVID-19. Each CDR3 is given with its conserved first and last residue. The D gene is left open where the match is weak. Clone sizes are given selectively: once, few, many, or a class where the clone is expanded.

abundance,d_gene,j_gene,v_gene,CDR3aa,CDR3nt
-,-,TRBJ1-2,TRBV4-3,CASSQSGIYGYTF,TGCGCCAGCAGCCAATCAGGAATCTATGGCTACACCTTC
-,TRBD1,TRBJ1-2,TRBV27,CASSFSRTGGVYGYTF,TGTGCCAGCAGTTTCTCCCGGACAGGGGGCGTCTATGGCTACACCTTC
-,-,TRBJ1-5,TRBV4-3,CASSQEGAGNQPQHF,TGCGCCAGCAGCCAAGAAGGGGCAGGCAATCAGCCCCAGCATTTT
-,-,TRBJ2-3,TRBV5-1,CASRKTSDTQYF,TGCGCCAGCAGGAAGACTAGTGATACGCAGTATTTT
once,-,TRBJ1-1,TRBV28,CASSLRAEAFF,TGTGCCAGCAGTTTGAGGGCTGAAGCTTTCTTT
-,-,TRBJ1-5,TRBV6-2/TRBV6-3,CASSYFGNSNQPQHF,TGTGCCAGCAGTTACTTCGGGAATAGCAATCAGCCCCAGCATTTT
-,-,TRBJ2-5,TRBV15,CATSRDGRGETQYF,TGTGCCACCAGCAGAGATGGGAGGGGGGAGACCCAGTACTTC
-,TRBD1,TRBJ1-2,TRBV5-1,CASSFGQAGYGYTF,TGCGCCAGCAGCTTCGGACAGGCTGGCTATGGCTACACCTTC
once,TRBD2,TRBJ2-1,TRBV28,CASSPLAATYNEQFF,TGTGCCAGCAGTCCACTAGCGGCCACCTACAATGAGCAGTTCTTC
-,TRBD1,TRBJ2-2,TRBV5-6,CASSLDDREHRGAVF,TGTGCCAGCAGCTTGGATGACAGGGAACACCGGGGAGCTGTTTTT
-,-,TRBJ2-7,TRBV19,CASTPTLGDEQYF,TGTGCCAGTACCCCTACTCTAGGGGACGAGCAGTACTTC
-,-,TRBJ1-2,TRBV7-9,CASSLNRASNYGYTF,TGTGCCAGCAGCTTAAACAGGGCCAGTAACTATGGCTACACCTTC
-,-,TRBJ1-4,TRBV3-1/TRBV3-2,CASSQTVGQKLFF,TGTGCCAGCAGCCAGACAGTCGGACAAAAACTGTTTTTT
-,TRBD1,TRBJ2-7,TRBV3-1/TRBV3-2,CASSQEGQGSYEQYF,TGTGCCAGCAGCCAAGAGGGACAGGGATCCTACGAGCAGTACTTC
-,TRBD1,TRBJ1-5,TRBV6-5,CASSPETGRGQPQHF,TGTGCCAGCAGCCCCGAGACAGGGAGAGGACAGCCCCAGCATTTT
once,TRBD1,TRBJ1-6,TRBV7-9,CASSGTGSGSPLHF,TGTGCCAGCAGCGGGACAGGGAGCGGTTCACCCCTCCACTTT
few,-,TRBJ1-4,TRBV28,CASSFFRGATNEKLFF,TGTGCCAGCAGTTTCTTCAGGGGTGCAACTAATGAAAAACTGTTTTTT
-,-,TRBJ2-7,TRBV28,CASSLVRRTYEQYF,TGTGCCAGCAGTTTGGTCAGGCGTACCTACGAGCAGTACTTC
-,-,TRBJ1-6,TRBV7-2,CASSLRQGSYNSPLHF,TGTGCCAGCAGCTTGAGGCAGGGATCCTATAATTCACCCCTCCACTTT
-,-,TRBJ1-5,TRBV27,CASSSRGQPQHF,TGTGCCAGCAGTAGTCGGGGTCAGCCCCAGCATTTT
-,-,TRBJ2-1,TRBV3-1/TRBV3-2,CASSQVGSSYNEQFF,TGTGCCAGCAGCCAAGTTGGGAGTTCCTACAATGAGCAGTTCTTC
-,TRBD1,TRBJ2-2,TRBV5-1,CASSYGTAGELFF,TGCGCCAGCAGCTACGGGACAGCCGGGGAGCTGTTTTTT
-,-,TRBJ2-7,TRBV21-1,CASSKWAPRRLAGVRYEQYF,TGTGCCAGCAGCAAATGGGCCCCAAGGAGACTAGCGGGAGTGAGGTACGAGCAGTACTTC
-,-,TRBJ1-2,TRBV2,CASSDGAQVGYTF,TGTGCCAGCAGTGATGGGGCTCAGGTTGGCTACACCTTC
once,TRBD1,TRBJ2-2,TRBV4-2,CASSQGGQGAAGELFF,TGTGCCAGCAGCCAAGGTGGTCAGGGGGCCGCCGGGGAGCTGTTTTTT
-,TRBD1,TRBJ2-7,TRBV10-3,CATRGQGRSYEQYF,TGTGCCACTAGGGGACAGGGTAGGTCCTACGAGCAGTACTTC
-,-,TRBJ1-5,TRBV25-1,CASSEFLGQPQHF,TGTGCCAGCAGTGAGTTTCTGGGCCAGCCCCAGCATTTT
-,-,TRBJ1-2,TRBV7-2,CASSLQGRDRYTF,TGTGCCAGCAGCCTACAGGGTCGCGATCGCTACACCTTC
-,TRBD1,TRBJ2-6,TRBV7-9,CASRQGAGANVLTF,TGTGCCAGCAGACAGGGGGCTGGGGCCAACGTCCTGACTTTC
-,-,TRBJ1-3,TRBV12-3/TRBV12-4,CASSLNSFIYF,TGTGCCAGCAGTTTAAACAGTTTCATATATTTT
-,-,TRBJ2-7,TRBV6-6,CASCGQSSYEQYF,TGTGCCAGCTGCGGACAGTCCTCCTACGAGCAGTACTTC
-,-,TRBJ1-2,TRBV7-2,CASHKTGGGPEVDGYTF,TGTGCCAGCCATAAGACTGGGGGGGGTCCGGAGGTAGATGGCTACACCTTC
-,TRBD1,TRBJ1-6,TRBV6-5,CASRPGQGSNSPLHF,TGTGCCAGCAGGCCGGGACAGGGGAGTAATTCACCCCTCCACTTT
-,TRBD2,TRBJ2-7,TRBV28,CASSLGGLGLNEQYF,TGTGCCAGCAGCCTGGGGGGGTTAGGACTCAACGAGCAGTACTTC
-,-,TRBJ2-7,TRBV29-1,CSVEYSAGGGYEQYF,TGCAGCGTTGAGTATTCGGCAGGGGGAGGCTACGAGCAGTACTTC
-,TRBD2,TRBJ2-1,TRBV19,CASQLAGAYNEQFF,TGTGCCAGTCAACTAGCGGGAGCCTACAATGAGCAGTTCTTC
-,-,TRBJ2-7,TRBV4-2,CASSQEIGQAYEQYF,TGTGCCAGCAGCCAAGAAATTGGTCAGGCCTACGAGCAGTACTTC
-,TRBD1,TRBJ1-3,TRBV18,CASSPEGAAGNTIYF,TGTGCCAGCTCACCTGAGGGGGCAGCTGGAAACACCATATATTTT
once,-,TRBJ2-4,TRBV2,CASSGAGGAAKNIQYF,TGTGCCAGCAGTGGGGCTGGAGGGGCGGCCAAAAACATTCAGTACTTC
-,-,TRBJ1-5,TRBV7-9,CASSLGGYDQPQHF,TGTGCCAGCAGCTTAGGAGGGTACGATCAGCCCCAGCATTTT
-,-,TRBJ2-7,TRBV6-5,CASSYSGRAYEQYF,TGTGCCAGCAGTTACTCGGGCAGAGCCTACGAGCAGTACTTC
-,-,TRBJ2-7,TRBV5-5,CASSLAGVDYEQYF,TGTGCCAGCAGCTTAGCAGGGGTTGACTACGAGCAGTACTTC
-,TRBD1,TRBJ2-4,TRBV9,CASSERQGPLAKNIQYF,TGTGCCAGCAGCGAACGACAGGGGCCGCTAGCCAAAAACATTCAGTACTTC
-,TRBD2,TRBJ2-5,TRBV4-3,CASSQIAGETETQYF,TGCGCCAGCAGCCAAATAGCGGGAGAAACAGAGACCCAGTACTTC
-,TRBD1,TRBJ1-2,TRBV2,CASHSGQDNYGYTF,TGTGCCAGTCATTCGGGACAGGATAACTATGGCTACACCTTC
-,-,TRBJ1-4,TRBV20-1,CSAMGGEKLFF,TGCAGTGCTATGGGGGGTGAAAAACTGTTTTTT
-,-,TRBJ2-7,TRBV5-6,CASSLERSEQYF,TGTGCCAGCAGCTTGGAGCGTAGTGAGCAGTACTTC
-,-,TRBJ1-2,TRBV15,CATSADRNNYGYTF,TGTGCCACCAGCGCGGACAGAAATAACTATGGCTACACCTTC